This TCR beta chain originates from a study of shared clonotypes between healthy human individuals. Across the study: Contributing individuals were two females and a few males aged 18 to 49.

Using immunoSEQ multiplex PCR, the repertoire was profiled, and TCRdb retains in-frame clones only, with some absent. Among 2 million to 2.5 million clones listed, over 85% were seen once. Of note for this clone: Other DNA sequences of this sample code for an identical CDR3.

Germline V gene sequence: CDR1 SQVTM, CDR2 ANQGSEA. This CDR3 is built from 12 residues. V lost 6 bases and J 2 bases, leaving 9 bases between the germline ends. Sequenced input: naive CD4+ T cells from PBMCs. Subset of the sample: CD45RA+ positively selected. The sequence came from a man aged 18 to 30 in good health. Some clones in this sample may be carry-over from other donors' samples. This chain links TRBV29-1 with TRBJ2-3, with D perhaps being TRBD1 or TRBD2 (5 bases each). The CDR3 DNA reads TGCAGCGTGAGGGGACCCACAGATACGCAGTATTTT. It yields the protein CSVRGPTDTQYF.